One TCR beta chain is described in this entry. This sample was included in a study of blood T cell repertoires in COVID-19. Across the whole study: Italy, Spain and the United States were the sources of the convalescent and acute COVID-19 samples. Sources were T cells, B-cell-depleted T cells, or PBMCs; the material itself was cDNA or gDNA.

What the recovered Cohort 3 donors had was two negative PCRs, clearance, or symptom resolution. As originally analysed: Scientists estimated how many nucleated cells there were by amplifying reference gene primers. The data were produced by immunoSEQ multiplex PCR, yet TCRdb's version contains in-frame clones alone and is incomplete. That table supplies the V and J calls and clone size; D and trimming were determined from the DNA. The repertoire holds about 240,000 clones, with 85% to 90% as singletons. Trimming pared 7 bases from V and 4 bases from J, leaving 10 bases between. CDR1 and CDR2 (germline): GTSNPN, SVGIG (reference sequence). CDR3 length: 11 residues.

The V and J genes are TRBV30 and TRBJ1-2; the D is unclear. Sequencing was done on a sample of PBMCs or T cells enriched from blood (not recorded which). The sequence derives from a woman aged 25-40 years who had recovered from COVID-19. The CDR3 spells CALARAYGYTF. The CDR3 DNA is TGTGCCTTAGCCCGTGCCTATGGCTACACCTTC.